This T cell receptor (beta chain) originates from a study of blood T cell repertoires in COVID-19. As for the study in general: COVID-19 samples collected from the United States, Italy and Spain covered acute and convalescent phases.

Enrolled through a virtual design, the participants were between about 18 and 100 years of age and came from 24 US areas. It was within 2 weeks before study entry that exposed participants met a COVID-19 case. In the original workflow: Estimation of nucleated cell counts was performed using reference gene primer amplification. Sequencing was performed with immunoSEQ multiplex PCR; in TCRdb, only in-frame clones are kept and a portion is missing. For V, J and clone size, that table is used; D and trimming come from the DNA. The data show 300,000 to 400,000 clones, around 85% seen once. Trimming shortened V by 5 bases and J by 14 bases, and 15 bases separated the two germline ends. The CDR3 sequence is 11 residues long. In germline, CDR1 is MDHEN, CDR2 SYDVKM.

This clonotype originated in a woman in her 30s who had been exposed to COVID-19. V and J are TRBV28 and TRBJ1-1, with a possible D match to TRBD1 (5 bases). The sequencing sample was made of PBMCs or T cells enriched from blood (not recorded which). This CDR3 is CASSRDSFAFF. CDR3 DNA sequence: TGTGCCAGCAGTCGAGACAGTTTCGCCTTCTTT. The full variable domain, with the rest looked up from reference TRBV28 and TRBJ1-1, is DVKVTQSSRYLVKRTGEKVFLECVQDMDHENMFWYRQDPGLGLRLIYFSYDVKMKEKGDIPEGYSVSREKKERFSLILESASTNQTSMYLCASSRDSFAFFGQGTRLTVV.